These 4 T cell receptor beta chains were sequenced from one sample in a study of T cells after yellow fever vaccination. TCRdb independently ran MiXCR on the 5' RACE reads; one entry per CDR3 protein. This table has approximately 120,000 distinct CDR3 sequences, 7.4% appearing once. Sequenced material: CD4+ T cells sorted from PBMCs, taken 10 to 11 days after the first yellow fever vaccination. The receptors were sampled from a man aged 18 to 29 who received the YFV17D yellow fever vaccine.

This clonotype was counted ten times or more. CDR3 DNA: TGTGCCAGCACCGTACTCAACTCTGAGACCCAGTACTTC. This sequence encodes CASTVLNSETQYF. This rearrangement joins TRBV12-3 or TRBV12-4 to TRBJ2-5; the D is unclear. The CDR3 has 13 amino acids. The ends were cut back, 7 bases at V and 5 bases at J, with 14 bases in the middle.

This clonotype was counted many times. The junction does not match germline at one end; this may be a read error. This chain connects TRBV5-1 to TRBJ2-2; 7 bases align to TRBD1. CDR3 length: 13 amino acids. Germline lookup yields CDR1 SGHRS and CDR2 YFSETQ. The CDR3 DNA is TGTGCCAGCCGACAGGGGAACACCGGGGAGCTGTTTTTT. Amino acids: CASRQGNTGELFF.

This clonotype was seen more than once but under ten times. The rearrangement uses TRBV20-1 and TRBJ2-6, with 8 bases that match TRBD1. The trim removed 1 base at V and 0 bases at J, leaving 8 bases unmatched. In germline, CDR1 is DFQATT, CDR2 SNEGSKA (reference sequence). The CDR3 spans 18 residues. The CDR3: CSARAMGQAYSGANVLTF. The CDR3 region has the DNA TGCAGTGCTAGAGCGATGGGACAGGCTTACTCTGGGGCCAACGTCCTGACTTTC.

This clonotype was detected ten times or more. The CDR3 nucleotides are TGTGCCAGCAGCTTATCTTCTTCAGGGGTCAATCAGCCCCAGCATTTT. Encoded protein: CASSLSSSGVNQPQHF. The V gene is TRBV7-8, the J gene TRBJ1-5; weak D call: TRBD1 (6 bases). The CDR3 covers 16 residues. Germline CDR1 SGHVS, CDR2 FQNEAQ. The V gene lost 2 bases and the J gene lost 3 bases, with 14 bases spanning the gap.